This entry is about one T cell receptor (beta chain). The sample originates from a study of T cells in localized non-small cell lung cancer. Data came from immunoSEQ multiplex PCR; TCRdb stores just in-frame clones and leaves some out. The sample lists about 5,000 clones, 85% occurring once. The material sequenced was PBMCs, taken before any cancer treatment. The source is a woman aged 40 to 75 with stage II lung adenocarcinoma.

CDR3 loop: CASSFRGSSYNEQFF. The DNA for the CDR3 is TGTGCCAGCAGCTTTAGAGGGAGCTCCTACAATGAGCAGTTCTTC. The rearrangement links TRBV7-6 to TRBJ2-1, with D tentatively TRBD2 (5 bases). V was trimmed by 3 bases and J by 0 bases, leaving 9 bases between them. CDR3 size: 15 residues. Germline V gene data show CDR1 as SGHVS and CDR2 as FNYEAQ.